This T cell receptor beta chain was captured in a study of cytomegalovirus exposure and HLA in healthy donors. Vbeta (60) and Jbeta (13) primers were used in the PCR. The table came from immunoSEQ multiplex PCR; TCRdb's copy has only in-frame clones and leaves some out. Among 150,000 to 200,000 clones listed, 68% were seen once. The receptor was isolated from a woman aged 18-29 years in good health and CMV-seropositive. The sample taken for sequencing was PBMCs.

The CDR3 DNA reads TGTGCCAGCAGCTCCCAACAGGGATCGAACACTGAAGCTTTCTTT. Its protein product is CASSSQQGSNTEAFF. The chain is built from TRBV7-6 and TRBJ1-1, with D possibly being TRBD1 (6 bases). V was pared by 4 bases and J by 1 base, with 13 bases between. CDR3 length: 15 amino acids. Germline V lookup: CDR1 SGHVS, CDR2 FNYEAQ.